These 31 T cell receptor beta chains share one sample of origin, sequenced in a study of molecular identifiers for immune sequencing clone quantification. TCRdb re-called the PCR reads through MiXCR, storing one row per CDR3 protein. The table includes about 510,000 distinct CDR3 sequences, around 25% detected once. The sequenced material came from naive CD8+ T cells from blood, with Jurkat cell RNA spiked in. Regarding subset: FACS-sorted CD8+CD4-CCR7+CD45RA+ naive T cells. Receptors originate from a human donor in good health. Some libraries in this study had Jurkat cell RNA spiked in.

This clonotype has more than one count but fewer than ten. The rearrangement links TRBV11-3 to TRBJ1-1, with D perhaps matching TRBD1 (6 bases). The V end lost 0 bases, the J end lost 0 bases, and 11 bases lay between the germline ends. Germline V lookup: CDR1 SGHNT, CDR2 YENEEA. The CDR3 runs 16 residues. The CDR3 here is CASSLEPTGMNTEAFF. The CDR3 bases are TGTGCCAGCAGCTTAGAACCGACAGGCATGAACACTGAAGCTTTCTTT.

The chain couples TRBV6-5 to TRBJ2-5; 11 bases match TRBD2. Per the germline V gene, CDR1 is MNHEY and CDR2 is SVGAGI. CDR3 size: 16 residues. Unmatched junction bases numbered 6, after V lost 4 bases and J lost 2 bases. This CDR3 is CASSSLAGGQQETQYF. The CDR3 DNA sequence: TGTGCCAGCAGTTCCCTAGCGGGGGGACAACAAGAGACCCAGTACTTC.

The gene calls are TRBV19 and TRBJ2-2; 8 nucleotides match TRBD1. With 6 bases clipped from V and 3 bases from J, the junction kept 6 bases outside the gene matches. Germline lookup yields CDR1 LNHDA and CDR2 SQIVND (reference sequence). This CDR3 has 15 residues. The CDR3: CASRPDRGDTGELFF. DNA for the CDR3: TGTGCCAGTAGGCCCGACAGGGGTGACACCGGGGAGCTGTTTTTT.

This clonotype was seen more than once but under ten times. The junction does not match germline at one end; this may be a read error. The CDR3 nucleotides are TGTGCCAACAGCTCCTCACTAGCGGAAGAGACCCAGTACTTC. It codes for CANSSSLAEETQYF. The chain has TRBV7-9 and TRBJ2-5; TRBD2 matches at 8 bases. Germline values: CDR1 SEHNR, CDR2 FQNEAQ (reference sequence). This CDR3 contains 14 residues.

This clonotype was detected a few times. The genes are TRBV7-2 and TRBJ2-3, with 8 bases fitting TRBD2. Germline V lookup: CDR1 SGHTA, CDR2 FQGNSA. The CDR3 extends over 17 amino acids. The V and J ends lost 5 bases and 2 bases, in that order; junction bases with no gene match: 12. For the CDR3, the DNA is TGTGCCAGCAGCCCAGGGGCACTAGCGGCTGACACAGATACGCAGTATTTT. The encoded protein is CASSPGALAADTDTQYF.

The table lists this clonotype with many counts. This chain joins TRBV4-3 and TRBJ1-1; D remains unclear. From germline, CDR1 is LGHNA and CDR2 YSLEER. Trimming left V 0 bases short and J 4 bases short, with 12 bases between. The CDR3 is made up of 15 amino acids. This chain's CDR3 is CASSQERVWFTEAFF. Written as DNA, the CDR3 is TGCGCCAGCAGCCAAGAAAGGGTCTGGTTCACTGAAGCTTTCTTT.

The sample holds many counts of this clonotype. The chain has TRBV6-6 and TRBJ1-5; D is uncertain. Germline V lookup: CDR1 MNHNY, CDR2 SVGAGI (reference sequence). The CDR3 loop spans 13 amino acids. Trimming stripped 3 bases from V and 1 base from J, with 4 bases between. The CDR3 nucleotides read TGTGCCAGCAGTTATTTGAGCAATCAGCCCCAGCATTTT. It translates to CASSYLSNQPQHF.

This clonotype showed up just a few times. The chain employs TRBV4-1 and TRBJ2-1; 12 nucleotides align to TRBD2. CDR1 is MGHRA, CDR2 YSYEKL, per germline. The length of the CDR3 is 18 residues. J was trimmed by 8 bases and V by 0 bases; bases with no gene match: 11. In nucleotides, the CDR3 is TGCGCCAGCAGCCAAGATAGAGCGCGACTAGCGGGAGATGATGAGCAGTTCTTC. Translation: CASSQDRARLAGDDEQFF.

Worth noting for this clonotype: Given a much more abundant clone one base away, this may be a read error. This chain uses TRBV7-9 with TRBJ2-5; D unresolved. The CDR3 length is 12 residues. Germline CDR1 and CDR2: SEHNR and FQNEAQ (reference sequence). CDR3 coding DNA: TGTGCCAGCAGCCCTTCACAAGAGCCCCAGTACTTC. The encoded protein is CASSPSQEPQYF.

This clonotype was counted a few times. The CDR3 loop reads CAWSGPSNQPQHF. The CDR3 region has the DNA TGTGCCTGGAGTGGCCCGAGCAATCAGCCCCAGCATTTT. The rearrangement joins TRBV30 to TRBJ1-5; no clear D gene. Germline loops: CDR1 GTSNPN, CDR2 SVGIG (reference sequence). The V gene lost 1 base and the J gene lost 1 base, with 5 bases spanning the gap. There are 13 residues in the CDR3.

This clonotype was observed many times. The chain links TRBV7-9 to TRBJ1-5; 7 bases are shared with TRBD1. This CDR3 contains 14 residues. Unmatched junction bases numbered 4, after V lost 5 bases and J lost 3 bases. The V gene's germline CDR1 is SEHNR and CDR2 FQNEAQ (reference sequence). The CDR3 sequence: CASSATGPNQPQHF. The CDR3, as DNA: TGTGCCAGCAGCGCGACAGGGCCCAATCAGCCCCAGCATTTT.

This chain joins TRBV7-9 and TRBJ2-7; tentative D call: TRBD1 (5 bases). Per the germline V gene, CDR1 is SEHNR and CDR2 is FQNEAQ (reference sequence). V dropped 2 bases and J dropped 3 bases, with 14 bases sitting between them. The CDR3 sequence is 15 residues long. The CDR3 region is CASSLYRQTDYEQYF. The CDR3 bases are TGTGCCAGCAGCTTATACCGACAGACTGACTACGAGCAGTACTTC.

Note on this clonotype: This sequence may be a read error, since a much larger clone differs from it by one base. The chain employs TRBV4-3 and TRBJ2-1, with a tentative D call TRBD2 (5 bases). The V end was cut by 1 base, the J end by 6 bases, with 13 bases between. The CDR3 totals 15 residues. Germline V gene data show CDR1 as LGHNA and CDR2 as YSLEER. The CDR3 region is CASSQGTAFRNEQFF. The DNA for the CDR3 is TGCGCCAGCAGCCAAGGGACTGCCTTCCGCAATGAGCAGTTCTTC.

This clonotype was counted at least ten times. The chain joins TRBV19 to TRBJ1-1, with D uncertain. CDR3 size: 13 residues. Germline V lookup: CDR1 LNHDA, CDR2 SQIVND (reference sequence). V gave up 2 bases and J gave up 0 bases, with 4 bases separating them. CDR3 in amino acids: CASSISVNTEAFF. The CDR3 DNA is TGTGCCAGTAGTATATCCGTGAACACTGAAGCTTTCTTT.

This clonotype was detected many times. The CDR3 spells CASSGAMNTEAFF. In DNA, the CDR3 is TGTGCCAGCAGTGGAGCTATGAACACTGAAGCTTTCTTT. The rearrangement links TRBV12-3 or TRBV12-4 to TRBJ1-1; D is unresolved. The V end lost 5 bases, the J end lost 0 bases, and 7 bases lay between the germline ends. The CDR3 length is 13 residues.

This clonotype was counted ten times or more. J is TRBJ2-3 and V is TRBV13; D gene ambiguous. V was pared by 4 bases and J by 4 bases, with 6 bases between. The germline CDR1 and CDR2 sequences are PRHDT and FYEKMQ (reference sequence). CDR3 length: 12 residues. CDR3 in amino acids: CASSSVADTQYF. In DNA form, the CDR3 reads TGTGCCAGCAGCTCAGTAGCAGATACGCAGTATTTT.

The chain joins TRBV27 to TRBJ2-1; the match to TRBD2 covers 13 bases. The germline CDR1 and CDR2 sequences are MNHEY and SMNVEV (reference sequence). Germline trimming cut 8 bases from V and 9 bases from J; bases unmatched to any gene: 10. This CDR3 has 15 residues. CDR3 sequence reads: CASRELAGGPVEQFF. The CDR3 bases are TGTGCCAGCCGAGAACTAGCGGGGGGGCCGGTTGAGCAGTTCTTC.

On this clonotype itself: Given the absence of the conserved phenylalanine or tryptophan at the CDR3 end, a read error is likely. The V call is TRBV19, the J call TRBJ1-5; D not resolved. There are 13 residues in the CDR3. V was pared by 2 bases and J by 5 bases, with 7 bases between. Germline-derived CDR1 and CDR2 are LNHDA and SQIVND (reference sequence). CDR3 region: CASSIMEYQPQHS. The CDR3 DNA follows: TGTGCCAGTAGTATAATGGAGTATCAGCCCCAGCATTCT.

This clonotype showed up many times. The chain carries TRBV13 and TRBJ1-1, with a tentative D call TRBD1 (5 bases). With 5 bases removed from V and 7 bases from J, the gap between germline ends came to 17 bases. This CDR3 is 14 amino acids long. From germline, CDR1 is PRHDT and CDR2 FYEKMQ (reference sequence). The CDR3 loop reads CASSPTILRGEAFF. CDR3 bases: TGTGCCAGCAGCCCAACGATCCTAAGGGGTGAAGCTTTCTTT.

In this sample, this clonotype turned up a few times. The chain has TRBV20-1 and TRBJ2-7, with 7 nucleotides matching TRBD2. The germline V gene encodes CDR1 DFQATT and CDR2 SNEGSKA (reference sequence). J was trimmed by 4 bases and V by 0 bases; bases with no gene match: 9. CDR3 length: 15 residues. The CDR3 DNA reads as TGCAGTGCTAGAGATTTTCCTAGCGGCGAATACGAGCAGTACTTC. It encodes CSARDFPSGEYEQYF.

In regard to this clonotype: One base away lies a much larger clone, so this may be a sequencing read error. In DNA form, the CDR3 reads TGCGCCTGCAGCCAAGATTTCCAGGGGGGGCAGTACTTC. It translates to CACSQDFQGGQYF. This chain connects TRBV4-1 to TRBJ2-7, with D perhaps TRBD1 (7 bases). CDR3 length equals 13 residues. CDR1 is MGHRA and CDR2 is YSYEKL in the germline V gene.

This clonotype was seen just once. A read error may be the cause here, since a much bigger clone is one base away. CDR3 in DNA: TGTGCCAGCAGTCCCAGGAATTCCCCCTACGAGCAGTACTTC. This gives the protein CASSPRNSPYEQYF. The rearrangement joins TRBV25-1 to TRBJ2-7; D not resolved. This CDR3 is built from 14 residues. Germline CDR1 and CDR2: MGHDK and SYGVNS. V was trimmed by 5 bases and J by 2 bases, leaving 13 bases between them.

This clonotype was seen at least ten times. V gene TRBV20-1 combines with J gene TRBJ2-7; D is uncertain. The CDR3 runs 14 residues. Trimming left V 6 bases short and J 0 bases short, with 15 bases between. Germline CDR1 is DFQATT and CDR2 is SNEGSKA (reference sequence). Written as DNA, the CDR3 is TGCAGTGCCATCTTGGTACAGATCTCCTACGAGCAGTACTTC. This encodes CSAILVQISYEQYF.

There are a few counts of this clonotype. The chain combines TRBV27 with TRBJ1-2; D is unclear. The CDR3 has 15 residues. V was trimmed by 5 bases and J by 1 base, leaving 14 bases between them. The germline V gene has CDR1 MNHEY and CDR2 SMNVEV (reference sequence). CDR3 loop: CASSLTNSFNYGYTF. DNA for the CDR3: TGTGCCAGCAGTCTCACTAACAGTTTTAACTATGGCTACACCTTC.

This clonotype occurred many times. The J gene is TRBJ1-1, the V gene TRBV7-9; the match to TRBD1 covers 8 bases. This CDR3 is 15 amino acids long. Per the germline V gene, CDR1 is SEHNR and CDR2 is FQNEAQ (reference sequence). V gave up 3 bases and J gave up 1 base; unmatched junction bases: 4. The CDR3 sequence is CASSFGQGANTEAFF. In nucleotides, the CDR3 is TGTGCCAGCAGCTTTGGACAGGGCGCGAACACTGAAGCTTTCTTT.

The chain employs TRBV18 and TRBJ1-1, with a tentative D call TRBD1 (6 bases). Trimming removed 2 bases at V and 1 base at J, with 8 bases between. Germline lookup yields CDR1 KGHSH and CDR2 LQKENI. CDR3 length: 14 amino acids. CDR3 residues: CASSPGGRNTEAFF. For the CDR3, the DNA is TGTGCCAGCTCACCAGGGGGGCGGAACACTGAAGCTTTCTTT.

Concerning this clonotype itself: The missing conserved phenylalanine or tryptophan at the end of this CDR3 makes a read error likely. This sequence joins TRBV27 and TRBJ2-5; D ambiguous. The germline V gene has CDR1 MNHEY and CDR2 SMNVEV (reference sequence). CDR3 length: 14 amino acids. V shed 5 bases and J shed 0 bases, with 10 bases lying between them. This CDR3 is CASSPRWYQETQYS. CDR3 bases: TGTGCCAGCAGTCCCCGTTGGTACCAAGAGACCCAGTACTCC.

This clonotype was recorded a few times. The genes are TRBV20-1 and TRBJ2-4; 7 positions agree with TRBD2. Germline-derived CDR1 and CDR2 are DFQATT and SNEGSKA (reference sequence). The junction had 7 bases not matched to a gene; V was cut back by 6 bases and J by 2 bases. This CDR3 spans 14 amino acids. This CDR3 is CSALTSITKNIQYF. The CDR3 coding sequence is TGCAGTGCCCTGACTAGCATAACCAAAAACATTCAGTACTTC.

The chain is built from TRBV19 and TRBJ2-7; D may be TRBD2 (5 bases). V was shortened by 2 bases and J by 4 bases, with 12 bases between the two germline ends. This CDR3 contains 14 residues. Germline CDR1 is LNHDA and CDR2 is SQIVND (reference sequence). The CDR3, as DNA: TGTGCCAGTAGTATAAAGGACTCTTTATACGAGCAGTACTTC. This codes for CASSIKDSLYEQYF.

The chain combines TRBV19 with TRBJ2-5, with 8 bases identical to TRBD2. Per the germline V gene, CDR1 is LNHDA and CDR2 is SQIVND (reference sequence). J gave up 1 base and V 1 base, and 2 bases lay outside the gene matches. The CDR3 runs to 15 residues. The CDR3 here is CASSIAGGSQETQYF. The CDR3 nucleotides read TGTGCCAGTAGTATAGCGGGGGGGAGCCAAGAGACCCAGTACTTC.

As regards this clonotype: One end of the junction varies from germline; a read error may be responsible. The gene calls are TRBV7-3 and TRBJ2-5; 8 positions agree with TRBD2. The CDR3 runs 13 residues. Per the germline V gene, CDR1 is SGHTA and CDR2 is FQGTGA. CDR3 sequence: CACSSAGEETQYF. CDR3 in DNA: TGTGCCTGCAGCTCAGCGGGAGAAGAGACCCAGTACTTC.